Detailed here is one T cell receptor (beta chain). Its antigen has not been determined. The sample is drawn from a study of cytomegalovirus exposure and HLA in healthy donors (dated by TCRdb to about 2017). With respect to the entire study: An earlier analysis of fewer than 750 of the donors reported 250 to 350 Gb of sequence data and roughly 120 million unique TCR beta sequences obtained from around 170 million T cells. About 300 gigabases of sequencing data and roughly 80 million unique TCR sequences made up an early release that covered nearly 650 HLA-typed donors. Of the roughly 400 genotyped donors, 81% were placed in the genetic ancestry cluster associated with self-reported Caucasian donors. The aim of the study was to test whether cataloging public T cell receptors could identify signatures of past pathogen exposure. The T cell repertoires of under 700 subjects were profiled by immunosequencing and related to cytomegalovirus serostatus. Along with the approximately 600-subject first cohort, a separate validation cohort of over 90 different subjects was used. To predict cytomegalovirus infection status, the study combined high-throughput TCR immunosequencing, statistical association of individual TCRs with disease status, and machine learning. A later analysis re-analyzed previously published TCR beta repertoires from hundreds of donors and added high-resolution HLA genotyping to study TCR occurrence patterns. Rather than using new phenotypic data, the later analysis identified candidate immune exposures from TCR beta sequences and from how often those sequences occurred across donors. An earlier analysis of around 580 of the donors used high-throughput TCR beta sequencing to judge whether each TCR beta V gene segment behaved as functional or pseudogenic. Alongside the repertoire data, information on donor age, sex, ethnicity and CMV serostatus was compiled. In a later genetic analysis, genome-wide SNP genotypes for about 65% of the 666 donors were used, and that subset was treated as a discovery cohort. Every repertoire in the discovery cohort had been generated on one and the same sequencing platform. Class I and class II HLA loci were covered by the typing at four-digit resolution. The number of donors typed differed by locus, with about 629-630 for A, B, C, DRB1 and DQB1, more than 500 for DQA1, 606 for DPA1, and some 470 for DPB1. Roughly 5 DR-DQ haplotypes were treated as single units for association and clustering because of strong linkage in the cohort. Across 398 genotyped donors of the cohort, an average of about 240,000 unique TCR beta nucleotide sequences per donor were sequenced, and 15% to 20% of those sequences were non-productive. What the research found in general, with its limitations: Because some donors lacked HLA typing at each locus, the association tests relied only on the typed subset. A later genetic analysis associated a missense DCLRE1C variant with V-gene and J-gene trimming of TCR beta chains, and an independent cohort replicated the association. Strong co-occurrence of HLA alleles, especially DR and DQ, made assigning TCR associations to individual alleles difficult. In a later analysis, the rate of TCR association differed among HLA loci, with DRB1 alleles having the most associated TCRs and HLA-C alleles having the fewest. The only immune exposure information available for the cohort was CMV serostatus. According to the authors, the approach could potentially be generalized to other disease states and immunological phenotypes. Sequencing depth was assumed to be roughly uniform across donors in the presence/absence analyses, though that assumption may not hold. Some IMGT-functional V segments, including TRBV6-2 and TRBV6-3, could not be distinguished by the 87-base-pair reads and were therefore excluded. In both the original and validation cohorts, the classifier was reported to diagnose cytomegalovirus status with high specificity and sensitivity. A cluster of highly shared sequence variants was judged likely to be a technical artifact of the sequencing pipeline. A later genetic analysis reported fewer N-insertions in productive TCRs among donors in an Asian-associated ancestry cluster than the roughly 700-donor mean. Most TCR sequences were seen in very few donors, while some public TCRs were found in many individuals. Linkage disequilibrium might explain the correlated functional status among segregating V segments, but an unknown experimental factor could not be excluded. A further reported finding was that TCR beta sequences accurately predicted the HLA-A and HLA-B alleles for most subjects in the first cohort. Compared with equally common non-associated chains, HLA-associated TCR beta chains in a later analysis were more clonally expanded and had lower generation probabilities. Over 15 rarely observed V segments, including chromosome 9 orphons, were excluded from the earlier analysis of a few hundred of the donors because counts were too low. In a later analysis, 16,951 TCR beta sequences were associated with specific HLA alleles at a false discovery rate of 0.05. Most CMV-associated TCR beta chains appeared to be HLA-restricted in a later analysis, and the HLA associations seemed to be driven largely by CMV exposure. Several of the top co-occurrence clusters appeared to be linked to parvovirus B19, influenza, CMV and Epstein-Barr virus, according to a later analysis. In this cohort, only TCR beta chains were sequenced, and detectable features were limited by the absence of alpha or paired-chain data. In vitro tests confirmed that three of the cytomegalovirus-associated TCR beta chains recognize cytomegalovirus antigens. An earlier analysis of around 500 of the donors showed that most TCR beta V segments appeared in productive rearrangements either about 90% or about 30% of the time, which broadly matched IMGT annotations. A total of 150 to 200 TCR beta chains were listed by the study as associated with cytomegalovirus.

The germline V gene supplies CDR1 SGDLS and CDR2 YYNGEE. The CDR3 holds 16 amino acids from the cysteine to the phenylalanine. Only CDR3 DNA is held: 48 bases, read in frame from base 1. Germline trimming: 4 bases from V, 0 bases from J; junction bases outside gene matches: 8. The cohort comprised hundreds of healthy bone marrow donors. All cohort members were sampled while nominally healthy, although unrecorded immune exposures were likely present. The donor was CMV seropositive and was included in the group of 250 to 300 seropositive cohort members. Every donor gave a peripheral blood sample, and the peripheral blood mononuclear cells from that sample were used for TCR beta sequencing. The Qiagen DNeasy Blood Extraction Kit was used to extract genomic DNA from the blood cell samples. Receptor libraries were prepared by the immunoSEQ multiplex PCR assay. For the multiplex PCR, a mixture combining 60 forward primers for TCR Vbeta segments and 13 reverse primers for TCR Jbeta segments was used. The CDR3 region of rearranged TCR beta genes was amplified from genomic DNA with a multiplex PCR assay. On the Illumina HiSeq System, the amplified TCR beta libraries were sequenced as 87-base-pair reads. In the authors' own workflow: A later analysis counted 75 million to 100 million unique TCR beta chains across the 550 to 700 repertoires, and some 11 million of these chains were shared by at least two donors. Raw reads were error-corrected and collapsed into unique sequences by a nearest-neighbor algorithm in which closely related sequences were merged to remove PCR and sequencing errors. CDR3 sequences were aligned to IMGT reference sequences to assign V, D and J gene segments. For a sequence to be retained, a match of at least six nucleotides to both a V gene segment and a J gene segment was required. Rearrangements were classified as productive when the CDR3 lacked stop codons and remained in frame with V and J, and all other rearrangements were classified as non-productive. CDR3 was defined by IMGT convention, running from the second conserved V-encoded cysteine to the conserved J-encoded phenylalanine. In an earlier analysis of some 550 of the donors, sequences lacking an unambiguous match to a single V gene segment were excluded. An earlier analysis of 587 of the donors called V segments functional above 56.7% productive rearrangements and segregating when the between-donor standard deviation exceeded 5%. A statistical classification framework was developed to diagnose cytomegalovirus status using the catalog of TCR beta chain sequences. In a later analysis, V and J genes were assigned by comparing TCR nucleotide sequences against IMGT/GENE-DB human TR gene sequences. The TCRdist pipeline was used in a later analysis to assign CDR3 sequences and most-parsimonious VDJ recombination scenarios. In a later analysis, every TCR beta chain was defined by the combination of its CDR3 amino acid sequence and its V-gene family, and reads without a unique V-gene family were dropped. A later analysis removed several hundred highly shared, low-generation-probability nucleotide sequences to deal with suspected cross-contamination and a sequencing artifact. For each public chain, a later analysis derived a clonal expansion index from normalized ranks of inferred template counts within each repertoire. In a later analysis, generation probabilities were computed with a VDJ recombination model fitted to out-of-frame rearrangements, and the resulting probabilities were checked against IGoR. In a later analysis, hypergeometric tests were used to score TCR-TCR, TCR-HLA and TCR-CMV co-occurrence, with a repertoire-size bias correction applied to TCR pairs. A later analysis estimated false discovery rates by permuting HLA or CMV assignments 20 times. A later analysis grouped co-occurring TCRs with DBSCAN, adding TCRdist sequence similarity when clustering within HLA-allele-positive subsets. For co-occurrence clustering, repertoires with fewer than 30,000 or more than 120,000 public chains were excluded, along with a handful of repertoires with anomalous nucleotide sharing. The clones in this table, taken by TCRdb from immuneACCESS, are in-frame only. Not every clone is retained; where verified, under half of the shortfall comes from an unresolved V gene, and the cause of the rest is unknown. V and J calls and clone size are copied from that table; D and trimming were computed from the DNA. The table for this sample lists some 52,000 clones. The ten largest clonotypes hold roughly an eighth of the sample.

The sequencing input was PBMCs. The rearranged segments are TRBV9 and TRBJ2-3; 7 middle bases align to TRBD2. The source is a woman in her sixties in good health and CMV-seropositive. The CDR3 amino acid sequence is: CASSTPGGSSTDTQYF. The DNA sequence reads TGTGCCAGCAGCACCCCCGGGGGGTCTAGCACAGATACGCAGTATTTT.